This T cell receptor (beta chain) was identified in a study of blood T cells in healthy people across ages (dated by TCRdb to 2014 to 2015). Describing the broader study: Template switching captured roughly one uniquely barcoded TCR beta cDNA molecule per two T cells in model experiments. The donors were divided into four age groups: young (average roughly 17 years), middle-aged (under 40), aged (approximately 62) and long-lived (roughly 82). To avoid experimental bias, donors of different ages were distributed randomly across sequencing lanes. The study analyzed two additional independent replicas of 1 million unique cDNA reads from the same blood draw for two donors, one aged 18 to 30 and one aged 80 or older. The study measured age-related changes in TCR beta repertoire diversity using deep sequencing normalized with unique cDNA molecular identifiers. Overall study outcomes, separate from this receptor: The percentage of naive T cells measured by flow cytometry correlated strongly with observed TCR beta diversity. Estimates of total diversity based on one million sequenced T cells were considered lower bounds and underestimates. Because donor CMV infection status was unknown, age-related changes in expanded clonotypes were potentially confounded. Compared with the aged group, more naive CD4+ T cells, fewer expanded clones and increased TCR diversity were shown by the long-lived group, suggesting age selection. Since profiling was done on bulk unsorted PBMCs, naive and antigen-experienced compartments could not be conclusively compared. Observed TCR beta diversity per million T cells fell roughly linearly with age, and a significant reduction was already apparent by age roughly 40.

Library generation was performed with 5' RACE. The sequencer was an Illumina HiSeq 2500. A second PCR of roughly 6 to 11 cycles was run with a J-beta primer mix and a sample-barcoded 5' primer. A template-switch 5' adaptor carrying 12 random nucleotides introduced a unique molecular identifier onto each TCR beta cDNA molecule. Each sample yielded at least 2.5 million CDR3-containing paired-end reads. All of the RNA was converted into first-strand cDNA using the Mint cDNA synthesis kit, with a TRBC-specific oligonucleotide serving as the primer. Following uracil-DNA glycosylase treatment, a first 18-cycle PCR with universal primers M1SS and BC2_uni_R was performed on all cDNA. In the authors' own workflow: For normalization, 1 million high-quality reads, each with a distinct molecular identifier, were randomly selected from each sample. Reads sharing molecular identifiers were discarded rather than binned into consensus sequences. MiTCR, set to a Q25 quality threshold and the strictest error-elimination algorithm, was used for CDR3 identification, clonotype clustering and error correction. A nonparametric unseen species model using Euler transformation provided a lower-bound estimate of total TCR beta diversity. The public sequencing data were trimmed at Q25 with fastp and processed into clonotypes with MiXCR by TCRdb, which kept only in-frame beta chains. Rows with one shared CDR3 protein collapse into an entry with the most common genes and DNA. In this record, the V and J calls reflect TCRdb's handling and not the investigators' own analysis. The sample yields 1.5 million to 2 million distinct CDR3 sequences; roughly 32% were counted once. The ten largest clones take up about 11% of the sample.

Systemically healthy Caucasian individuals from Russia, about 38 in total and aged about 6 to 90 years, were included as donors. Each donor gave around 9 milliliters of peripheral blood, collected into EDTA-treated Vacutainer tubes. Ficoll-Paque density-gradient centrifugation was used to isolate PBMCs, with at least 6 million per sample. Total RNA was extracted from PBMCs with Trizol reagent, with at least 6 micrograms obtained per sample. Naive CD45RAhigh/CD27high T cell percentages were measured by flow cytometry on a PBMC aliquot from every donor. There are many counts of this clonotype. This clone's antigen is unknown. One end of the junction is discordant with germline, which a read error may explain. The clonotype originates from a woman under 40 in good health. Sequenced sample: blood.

The CDR3 is CASSLPSDTQYF. Read as DNA, the sequence is TGCGCCAGCAGCCTACCGTCAGATACGCAGTATTTT. Here the chain combines TRBV7-9 and TRBJ2-3; the D segment cannot be called with confidence. Reading the germline V gene (reference sequence) gives CDR1 SEHNR and CDR2 FQNEAQ. The CDR3 runs 12 amino acids, cysteine and phenylalanine included. Only CDR3 DNA is held: 36 bases, read in frame from base 1.